This T cell receptor beta chain was profiled in a study of beta chain features in type 1 diabetes. The CDR3 contains 13 residues. Germline V gives CDR1 KGHSH, CDR2 LQKENI. J gave up 1 base and V 7 bases, and 4 bases lay outside the gene matches. Of the isolated RNA, all was reverse transcribed, and so the sequenced material was expressed TCRB transcripts. Sequencing was performed with immunoSEQ multiplex PCR; in TCRdb, only in-frame clones are kept and a portion is missing. Of 350,000 or so clones listed, roughly 21% are singletons. This TCR was recovered from a woman younger than 30 in good health. This sequence joins TRBV18 and TRBJ2-7; 7 nucleotides align to TRBD1. Sequenced sample: naive CD4+ T cells from blood. CDR3 protein: CASLTGVSYEQYF. The CDR3 DNA follows: TGTGCCAGCTTAACAGGGGTTTCCTACGAGCAGTACTTC.